This record looks at one TCR beta chain sequence and its context. The entry originates in a study of blood T cell repertoires in COVID-19. Across the whole study: Material from acute and convalescent COVID-19 was sourced from the United States, Italy and Spain. Nucleic acid was either cDNA or gDNA, and it came from T cells, B-cell-depleted T cells, or PBMCs.

How the authors handled the data: It was from reference gene primer amplification that nucleated cell counts were estimated. Clones were sequenced by immunoSEQ multiplex PCR, and TCRdb holds only the in-frame ones, with some missing. Clone size and the V and J calls come from that table; the DNA yielded D and trimming. The repertoire holds 100,000 or so clones, with roughly 86% as singletons. This CDR3 region has 17 residues. The germline V gene has CDR1 SGHRS and CDR2 YFSETQ. V gave up 0 bases and J gave up 4 bases, with 16 bases separating them. The sequence derives from a woman aged 55-70 years with acute or convalescent COVID-19. The sequenced sample consisted of peripheral blood. The chain couples TRBV5-1 to TRBJ1-4; tentatively, D is TRBD1 (5 bases). The CDR3 here is CASSLGVLQGSNEKLFF. The CDR3 DNA reads TGCGCCAGCAGCTTGGGTGTCTTGCAGGGAAGTAATGAAAAACTGTTTTTT.